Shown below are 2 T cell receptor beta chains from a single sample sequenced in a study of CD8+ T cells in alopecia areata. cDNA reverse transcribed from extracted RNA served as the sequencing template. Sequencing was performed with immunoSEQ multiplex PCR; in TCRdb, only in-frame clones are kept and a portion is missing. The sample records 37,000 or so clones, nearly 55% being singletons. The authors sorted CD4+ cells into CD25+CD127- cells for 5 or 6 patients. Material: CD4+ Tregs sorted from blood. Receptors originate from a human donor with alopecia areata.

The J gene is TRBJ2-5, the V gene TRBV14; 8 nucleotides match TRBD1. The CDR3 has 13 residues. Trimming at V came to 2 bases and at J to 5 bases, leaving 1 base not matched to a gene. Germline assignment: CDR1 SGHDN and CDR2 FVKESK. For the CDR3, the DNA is TGTGCCAGCAGCCAACACAGGGGGGAGACCCAGTACTTC. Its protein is CASSQHRGETQYF.

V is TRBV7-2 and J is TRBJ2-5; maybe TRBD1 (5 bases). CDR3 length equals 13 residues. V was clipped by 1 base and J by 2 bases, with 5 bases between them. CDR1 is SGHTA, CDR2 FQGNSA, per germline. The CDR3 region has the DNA TGTGCCAGCAGCTTAGGACAGCAAGAGACCCAGTACTTC. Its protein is CASSLGQQETQYF.